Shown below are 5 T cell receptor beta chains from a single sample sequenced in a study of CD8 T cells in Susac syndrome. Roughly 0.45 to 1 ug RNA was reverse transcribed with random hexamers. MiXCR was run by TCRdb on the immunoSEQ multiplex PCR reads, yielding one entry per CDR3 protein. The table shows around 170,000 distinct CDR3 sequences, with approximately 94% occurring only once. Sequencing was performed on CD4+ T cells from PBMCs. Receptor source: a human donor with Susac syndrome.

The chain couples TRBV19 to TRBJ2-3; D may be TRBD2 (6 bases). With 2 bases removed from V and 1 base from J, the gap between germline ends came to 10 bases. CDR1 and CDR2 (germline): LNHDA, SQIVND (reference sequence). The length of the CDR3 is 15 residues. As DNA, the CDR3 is TGTGCCAGTAGTATAACTAGCTCGCGCACAGATACGCAGTATTTT. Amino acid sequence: CASSITSSRTDTQYF.

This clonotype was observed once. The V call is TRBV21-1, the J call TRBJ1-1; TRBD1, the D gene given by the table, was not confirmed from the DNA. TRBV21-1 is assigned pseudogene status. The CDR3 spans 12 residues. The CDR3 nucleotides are TGTGCCAGCAGCAAAGCCCCCTTAGAAGCTTTCTTT. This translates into CASSKAPLEAFF.

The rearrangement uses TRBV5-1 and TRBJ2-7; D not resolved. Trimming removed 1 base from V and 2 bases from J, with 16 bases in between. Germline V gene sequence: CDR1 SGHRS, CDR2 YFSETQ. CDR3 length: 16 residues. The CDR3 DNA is TGCGCCAGCAGCTTGATGGGCGCAGCACTTCCCTACGAGCAGTACTTC. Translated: CASSLMGAALPYEQYF.

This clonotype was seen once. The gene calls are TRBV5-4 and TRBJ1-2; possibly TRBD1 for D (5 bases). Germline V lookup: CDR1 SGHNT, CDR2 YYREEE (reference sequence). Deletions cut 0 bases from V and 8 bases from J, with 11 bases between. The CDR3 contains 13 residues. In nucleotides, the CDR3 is TGTGCCAGCAGCTTGGTCGGGGGAAACGGCTACACCTTC. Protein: CASSLVGGNGYTF.

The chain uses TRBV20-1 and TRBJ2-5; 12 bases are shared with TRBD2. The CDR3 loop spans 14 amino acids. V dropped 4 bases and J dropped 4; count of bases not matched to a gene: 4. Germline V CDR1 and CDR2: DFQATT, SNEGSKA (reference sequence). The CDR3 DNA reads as TGCAGTGCTATCGTACTAGCGGGGGGAGAGACCCAGTACTTC. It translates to CSAIVLAGGETQYF.